This is a list of T cell receptor beta chains from one sample in a study of CD8 T cells in ankylosing spondylitis. TCRdb used MiXCR to reprocess the 5' RACE reads, holding one entry per CDR3 protein. The profile shows 150,000 to 200,000 distinct CDR3 sequences, over 10% of them singletons. Sequencing input: blood, either unsorted or a sorted T cell fraction (not recorded which). The receptor set was obtained from a female donor with ankylosing spondylitis or in good health (not recorded which). Each CDR3 is given without its conserved first and last residue. Rows give clone size only sometimes, using once, few, many, or a class for an expanded clone.

>.|TRBJ2-1|TRBV19
ASRRSYNEQF
>many|TRBJ2-1|TRBV6-2/TRBV6-3
ASASAGGYNEQF
>few|TRBJ1-5|TRBV7-7
ASSQGPGQPQH
>.|TRBJ2-7|TRBV7-8
ASSSRTSGELRGQY
>.|TRBJ2-7|TRBV5-1
ASRVSPTTYEQY
>few|TRBJ1-1|TRBV10-3
ATMRTRESEAF
>many|TRBJ1-6|TRBV6-5
ASSYSRGDNSPLH
>few|TRBJ1-5|TRBV28
ASSRLRGSNQPQH
>few|TRBJ2-1|TRBV10-3
AIKPGTTIYNEQF
>many|TRBJ2-1|TRBV11-2
ASSTPGRGTRTSNYNEQF
>.|TRBJ2-7|TRBV5-6
ASRWGLSSEQY
>.|TRBJ2-7|TRBV5-1
ASRLLWTPSYEQY
>many|TRBJ2-3|TRBV20-1
SPRRSTDTQY
>.|TRBJ1-2|TRBV12-3/TRBV12-4
ASSFAPGEYGYT
>few|TRBJ1-5|TRBV20-1
SARDPAGQPQH
>many|TRBJ1-5|TRBV21-1
ASSKWDSPSNQPQH
>.|TRBJ2-1|TRBV18
ASSPLGAGGSNEQF
>many|TRBJ2-5|TRBV2
ASSEGRYSQETQY
>.|TRBJ1-2|TRBV28
ASSSSRNYGYT
>.|TRBJ2-4|TRBV9
ASSVGHRSENIQY
>many|TRBJ2-7|TRBV18
ASSPNHQGAYEQY
>many|TRBJ2-1|TRBV20-1
SAPLSGGDANEQF
>.|TRBJ2-3|TRBV5-1
ASSLGLAGPGLTDTQY
>many|TRBJ2-6|TRBV29-1
SVRTQGSTSGANVLT
>.|TRBJ2-7|TRBV19
ASSLGTGNSYEQY
>few|TRBJ1-1|TRBV11-3
ASSPPGRGNTEAF
>.|TRBJ2-3|TRBV20-1
SARKGGRTDTQY
>.|TRBJ2-1|TRBV5-5
ASSAAGGANEQF
>many|TRBJ2-1|TRBV7-9
ASSLVVAGGYNEQF
>many|TRBJ1-4|TRBV5-1
ASSLYDRATNEKLF
>many|TRBJ2-6|TRBV4-1
ASSQVTSGANVLT
>many|TRBJ2-7|TRBV20-1
SARENPSYEQY
>many|TRBJ2-7|TRBV5-5
ASGPKTSGSYEQY
>many|TRBJ1-1|TRBV29-1
SVEQGGNTEAF
>many|TRBJ1-6|TRBV12-5
ASGRETGPLH
>many|TRBJ2-1|TRBV20-1
SALADPYNEQF
>few|TRBJ2-3|TRBV7-9
ASSLVGTGDSDTQY
>few|TRBJ2-2|TRBV12-1
ASPVYYTGELF
>many|TRBJ2-1|TRBV20-1
SARDLGGVGYNEQF
>many|TRBJ2-7|TRBV20-1
SARDRAGGSYEQY
>many|TRBJ2-1|TRBV20-1
SAPPDAYNEQF
>few|TRBJ2-5|TRBV6-5
ASSYSPAGRQETQY
>many|TRBJ2-2|TRBV10-3
AISAPQGFANTGELF
>.|TRBJ2-7|TRBV30
AWSGEDRGRDEQY
>.|TRBJ2-7|TRBV6-1
ASSQREGRGYEQY
>many|TRBJ2-2|TRBV9
ASSVALSGYTGELF
>many|TRBJ2-2|TRBV7-2
ASSLQSGAVAGELF
>.|TRBJ2-7|TRBV12-3/TRBV12-4
ASSSGQGVYEQY
>few|TRBJ2-3|TRBV7-2
ASSLLGQGGRTDTQY
>many|TRBJ2-1|TRBV7-3
ASSGATGNEQF
>.|TRBJ1-5|TRBV9
ASRVNAGGNQPQH
>many|TRBJ2-1|TRBV12-3/TRBV12-4
ASSPFISEYNEQF
>many|TRBJ1-2|TRBV25-1
ASSGTGPYGYT
>many|TRBJ2-1|TRBV20-1
SSTANSYNEQF
>few|TRBJ2-1|TRBV12-3/TRBV12-4
ASSPGLARSGEQF
>many|TRBJ2-7|TRBV9
ASGPGQGAYEQY
>.|TRBJ2-2|TRBV7-9
ASSLRGTNTGELL
>.|TRBJ2-4|TRBV6-4
ASSGTPGNIQY
>many|TRBJ1-5|TRBV12-3/TRBV12-4
ASSPRDGYQPQH